The 8 T cell receptor beta chains below were found in one sample sequenced in a study of blood T cell repertoires in COVID-19. The repertoire was sequenced with immunoSEQ multiplex PCR; TCRdb's copy has only in-frame clones and lacks some. In the table there are around 380,000 clones, roughly 77% of which are singletons. Specimen: peripheral blood. These receptors were taken from a human donor with acute or convalescent COVID-19. The donor label of this sample is uncertain.

This chain joins TRBV7-6 and TRBJ1-3; D not resolved. This CDR3 region has 14 residues. Germline V CDR1 and CDR2: SGHVS, FNYEAQ. The ends were cut back, 6 bases at V and 1 base at J, with 10 bases in the middle. CDR3 protein: CASSLGLSGNTIYF. The CDR3 DNA reads as TGTGCCAGCAGTTTGGGCTTATCTGGAAACACCATATATTTT.

This CDR3 reads CASSLGGTDEQYF. CDR3 DNA sequence: TGTGCCAGCAGCCTCGGGGGGACGGACGAGCAGTACTTC. J is TRBJ2-7 and V is TRBV12-3 or TRBV12-4, with TRBD2 matching over 7 bases. CDR3 length: 13 amino acids. J lost 5 bases, V lost 6 bases, and 7 bases had no gene match.

This clone showed up just a few times. CDR3 amino acids: CASSLLRGGQPQHF. CDR3 sequence (DNA): TGTGCCAGCAGTTTACTCAGGGGTGGTCAGCCCCAGCATTTT. This chain uses TRBV28 with TRBJ1-5, with a weak D call TRBD1 (6 bases). The CDR3 spans 14 residues. Trimming took 2 bases from V and 6 from J, leaving 11 bases between them. Germline loops: CDR1 MDHEN, CDR2 SYDVKM.

V usage is TRBV2 and J usage is TRBJ2-3; tentative D call: TRBD2 (5 bases). The V and J ends lost 2 bases and 0 bases respectively, with 9 bases between them. This CDR3 region has 15 residues. Germline assignment: CDR1 SNHLY and CDR2 FYNNEI. CDR3 sequence: CASSEQRSSTDTQYF. CDR3 coding DNA: TGTGCCAGCAGTGAACAGCGGTCCAGCACAGATACGCAGTATTTT.

The chain couples TRBV5-8 to TRBJ1-1; no definite D call. V dropped 5 bases and J dropped 0 bases, with 8 bases sitting between them. This CDR3 contains 13 residues. Germline lookup yields CDR1 SGHTS and CDR2 YDEGEE. The CDR3 DNA follows: TGTGCCAGCAGACCGAACTTGAACACTGAAGCTTTCTTT. The encoded protein is CASRPNLNTEAFF.

The rearrangement links TRBV2 to TRBJ2-2, with a possible D match to TRBD2 (7 bases). The CDR3 is 16 residues long. V was cut by 3 bases and J by 0 bases, with 11 bases left in between. Germline CDR1 reads SNHLY; CDR2 reads FYNNEI. CDR3 loop: CASSDRGAANTGELFF. DNA for the CDR3: TGTGCCAGCAGTGACCGGGGGGCCGCGAACACCGGGGAGCTGTTTTTT.

V gene TRBV7-6 combines with J gene TRBJ1-1; possible D gene TRBD1, 5 bases. V lost 1 base and J 6 bases, leaving 15 bases between the germline ends. The germline CDR1 and CDR2 sequences are SGHVS and FNYEAQ. The CDR3 runs to 15 residues. CDR3 bases: TGTGCCAGCAGCTTAGGGTCCGGGGGTCACTCTGAAGCTTTCTTT. This translates into CASSLGSGGHSEAFF.

This clone appeared a single time. The CDR3 sequence is CASKPEQGPYEQYF. The CDR3 DNA reads as TGTGCCAGCAAGCCCGAACAGGGACCCTACGAGCAGTACTTC. The rearrangement links TRBV2 to TRBJ2-7, with D perhaps TRBD1 (6 bases). Germline loops: CDR1 SNHLY, CDR2 FYNNEI. This CDR3 spans 14 amino acids. V was shortened by 7 bases and J by 2 bases, with 15 bases between the two germline ends.